This T cell receptor beta chain was sequenced for a study of T-cell memory formation after mild COVID-19. Study summary: Largely, TCR clusters stayed within a single donor.

The CDR3 is 14 amino acids. V was clipped by 6 bases and J by 5 bases; unmatched bases: 5. The germline V gene encodes CDR1 MNHEY and CDR2 SVGAGI. In TCRdb, the 5' RACE reads were re-called with MiXCR into one record per CDR3 protein. The repertoire holds 300,000 to 400,000 distinct CDR3 sequences, around 13% seen once, with 22% in the top ten. In this sample, this clonotype turned up a few times. This clonotype was sampled from a man in his late teens or twenties who had mild COVID-19 (a few samples of this study predate the infection). Cell type and time point are not known. Sequencing input: PBMCs or a T cell subset sorted from them (not recorded which). This chain joins TRBV6-5 and TRBJ2-1; 9 bases fit TRBD1. CDR3 amino acids: CASSRDRANNEQFF. The CDR3 DNA reads TGTGCCAGCAGCCGGGACAGGGCCAACAATGAGCAGTTCTTC.